This TCR beta chain was observed in a study of metastatic and nonmetastatic thyroid tumors. Background on the study: For malignant and benign thyroid patients, tumor or nodule tissue and blood were the sources whose repertoires were compared. Study-level results: TCR beta diversity was reportedly significantly higher in malignant thyroid tumors than benign nodules, in blood and tumor.

Original handling: Variation in CDR3 across clinicopathological groups served as the basis for constructing a distant-metastasis classifier in papillary thyroid cancer. TCRdb re-analyzed the PCR reads using MiXCR. TCRdb's processing, not the study's, gives the V and J calls here. Here the sample spans around 15,000 clones, about 31% being singletons. Every patient underwent thyroid surgery untreated. This clone has at least ten counts. What it binds is not known. CDR3 size: 13 residues. V was cut by 10 bases and J by 4 bases, with 14 bases left in between. The V gene's germline CDR1 is MNHNS and CDR2 SASEGT.

Material for sequencing was tumor tissue. The TCR was taken from a male donor with papillary thyroid cancer or a benign thyroid nodule (not recorded which). Some clones in this sample may be carry-over from other donors' samples. The chain combines TRBV6-1 with TRBJ1-5, with a weak D call TRBD1 (6 bases). The CDR3 DNA sequence: TGTGCCACTAAGGAAGACAGGAATCAGCCCCAGCATTTT. Translating gives CATKEDRNQPQHF.